Presented here are 7 T cell receptor beta chains from one specimen sequenced in a study of T cell responses to AZD1222 COVID-19 vaccine. Here immunoSEQ multiplex PCR was the method, and the copy in TCRdb shows in-frame clones only, minus some. The table shows around 99,000 clones, with about 87% occurring only once. The specimen was peripheral blood, collected 28 days after the second AZD1222 dose. These receptors were collected from an adult who received the AZD1222 COVID-19 vaccine.

V is TRBV10-3 and J is TRBJ2-1, with 12 bases lining up with TRBD1. Losses at the gene ends were 0 bases for V and 8 bases for J; bases not matched to a gene: 14. Germline CDR1 is ENHRY and CDR2 is SYGVKD. This CDR3 region has 19 residues. CDR3 amino acids: CAISESKILPGQGADEQFF. The CDR3, as DNA: TGTGCCATCAGTGAGTCGAAAATCTTGCCGGGACAGGGGGCTGATGAGCAGTTCTTC.

The chain links TRBV7-3 to TRBJ1-3; no reliable D call. The germline V gene has CDR1 SGHTA and CDR2 FQGTGA. The CDR3 length is 15 residues. V was shortened by 6 bases and J by 4 bases, with 16 bases between the two germline ends. CDR3 region: CASSLNARSGNTIYF. For the CDR3, the DNA is TGTGCCAGCAGTTTGAACGCTCGGTCCGGAAACACCATATATTTT.

The genes are TRBV19 and TRBJ1-3, with TRBD1 as a possible D gene (6 bases). Deletions cut 5 bases from V and 3 bases from J, with 20 bases between. Germline loops: CDR1 LNHDA, CDR2 SQIVND (reference sequence). The CDR3 consists of 17 residues. The CDR3, as DNA: TGTGCCAGTAGTCTCGGACAGCTCCTCGGCGGTGGAAACACCATATATTTT. Translated, it gives CASSLGQLLGGGNTIYF.

The chain is built from TRBV6-2 or TRBV6-3 and TRBJ1-1; the D is unclear. V gave up 5 bases and J gave up 3 bases, with 13 bases separating them. CDR1 is MNHEY and CDR2 is SVGEGT in the germline V gene. The CDR3 totals 14 residues. CDR3 protein: CASSQDPPYTEAFF. The CDR3 nucleotides read TGTGCCAGCAGTCAAGACCCACCCTACACTGAAGCTTTCTTT.

The chain uses TRBV7-3 and TRBJ1-4; perhaps TRBD1 as D (6 bases). Trimming took 5 bases from V and 4 from J, leaving 14 bases between them. CDR1 is SGHTA, CDR2 FQGTGA, per germline. The length of the CDR3 is 15 residues. CDR3 loop: CASSRTGQNNEKLFF. The CDR3 DNA sequence: TGTGCCAGCAGCCGAACTGGACAGAATAATGAAAAACTGTTTTTT.

The chain joins TRBV2 to TRBJ1-1, with 7 nucleotides matching TRBD1. Germline-derived CDR1 and CDR2 are SNHLY and FYNNEI. Germline trimming cut 2 bases from V and 4 bases from J; bases unmatched to any gene: 7. This CDR3 has 15 residues. In DNA form, the CDR3 reads TGTGCCAGCAGTGAAATAGGGGGCGGGGGCACTGAAGCTTTCTTT. It specifies CASSEIGGGGTEAFF.

The V and J genes are TRBV9 and TRBJ2-1, with 8 bases aligning to TRBD1. The CDR3 has 16 residues. The germline V gene encodes CDR1 SGDLS and CDR2 YYNGEE. The J segment lost 5 bases and the V segment lost 0 bases, leaving 7 bases of the junction unmatched. CDR3 residues: CASSVEPGGIHNEQFF. The CDR3 DNA reads TGTGCCAGCAGCGTAGAACCAGGGGGCATCCACAATGAGCAGTTCTTC.